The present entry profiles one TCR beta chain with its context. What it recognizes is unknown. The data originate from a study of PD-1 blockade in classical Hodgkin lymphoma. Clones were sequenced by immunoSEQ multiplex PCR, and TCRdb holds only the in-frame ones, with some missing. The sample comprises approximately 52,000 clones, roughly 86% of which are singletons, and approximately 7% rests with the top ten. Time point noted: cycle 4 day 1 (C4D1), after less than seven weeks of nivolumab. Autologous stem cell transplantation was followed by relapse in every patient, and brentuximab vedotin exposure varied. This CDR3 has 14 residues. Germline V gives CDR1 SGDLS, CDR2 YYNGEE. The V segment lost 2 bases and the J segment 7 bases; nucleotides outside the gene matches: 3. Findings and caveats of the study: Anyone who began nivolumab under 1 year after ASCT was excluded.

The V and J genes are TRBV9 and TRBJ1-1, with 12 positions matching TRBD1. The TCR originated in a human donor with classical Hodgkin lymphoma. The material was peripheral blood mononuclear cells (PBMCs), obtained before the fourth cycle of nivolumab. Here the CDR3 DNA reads TGTGCCAGCAGCGTTGGGACAGGGGGCTTTGAAGCTTTCTTT. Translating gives CASSVGTGGFEAFF.